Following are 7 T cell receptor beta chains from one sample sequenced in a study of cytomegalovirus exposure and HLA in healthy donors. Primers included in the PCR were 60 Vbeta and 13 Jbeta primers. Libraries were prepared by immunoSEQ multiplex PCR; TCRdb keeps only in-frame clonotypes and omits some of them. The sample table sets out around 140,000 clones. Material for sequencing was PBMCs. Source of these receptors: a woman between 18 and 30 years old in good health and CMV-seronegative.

CDR3 residues: CASSPHWRRDTEAFF. The CDR3 region has the DNA TGTGCCAGCAGCCCTCACTGGCGGAGGGACACTGAAGCTTTCTTT. The rearrangement uses TRBV9 and TRBJ1-1; unclear D gene. Trimming stripped 4 bases from V and 3 bases from J, with 16 bases between. CDR3 length equals 15 residues. Germline CDR1 and CDR2: SGDLS and YYNGEE.

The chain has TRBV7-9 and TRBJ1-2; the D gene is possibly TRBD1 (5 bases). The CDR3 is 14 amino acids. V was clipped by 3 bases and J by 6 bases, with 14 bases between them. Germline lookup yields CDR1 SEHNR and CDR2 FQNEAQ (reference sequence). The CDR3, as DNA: TGTGCCAGCAGCTTTCAACAGGACGGCGATGGCTACACCTTC. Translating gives CASSFQQDGDGYTF.

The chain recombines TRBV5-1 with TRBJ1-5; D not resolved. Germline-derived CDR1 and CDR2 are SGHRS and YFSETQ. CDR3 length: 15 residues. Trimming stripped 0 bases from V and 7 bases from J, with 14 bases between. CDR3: CASSLGGKFNQPQHF. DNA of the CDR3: TGCGCCAGCAGCTTGGGAGGGAAATTCAACCAGCCCCAGCATTTT.

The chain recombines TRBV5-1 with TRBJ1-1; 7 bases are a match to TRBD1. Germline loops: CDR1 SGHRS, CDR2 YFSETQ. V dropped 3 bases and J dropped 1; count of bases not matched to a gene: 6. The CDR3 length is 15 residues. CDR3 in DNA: TGCGCCAGCAGCTCAGGACAGGACGGGAACACTGAAGCTTTCTTT. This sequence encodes CASSSGQDGNTEAFF.

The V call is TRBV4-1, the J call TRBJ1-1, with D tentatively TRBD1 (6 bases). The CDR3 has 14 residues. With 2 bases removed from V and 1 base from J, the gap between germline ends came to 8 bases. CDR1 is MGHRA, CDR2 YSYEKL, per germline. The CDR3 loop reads CASSQQGQNTEAFF. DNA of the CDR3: TGCGCCAGCAGCCAACAGGGACAGAACACTGAAGCTTTCTTT.

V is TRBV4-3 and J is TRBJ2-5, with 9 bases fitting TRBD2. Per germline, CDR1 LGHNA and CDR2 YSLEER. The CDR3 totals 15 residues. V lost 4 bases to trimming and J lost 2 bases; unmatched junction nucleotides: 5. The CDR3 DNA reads TGCGCCAGCAGCCTTGGGACTAGCTGGCAAGAGACCCAGTACTTC. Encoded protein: CASSLGTSWQETQYF.

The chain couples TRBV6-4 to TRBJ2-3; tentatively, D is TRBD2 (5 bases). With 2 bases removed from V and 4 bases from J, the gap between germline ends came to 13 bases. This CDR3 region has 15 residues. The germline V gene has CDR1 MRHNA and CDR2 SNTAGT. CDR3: CASSDPTRNSDTQYF. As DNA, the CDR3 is TGTGCCAGCAGTGACCCAACTAGAAATTCAGATACGCAGTATTTT.